These T cell receptor beta chains were read from a single sample in a study of T cells in Graves' hyperthyroidism and ophthalmopathy. TCRdb ran MiXCR on the multiplex PCR reads and lists one entry per CDR3 protein. The table has under 350,000 distinct CDR3 sequences, 15% to 20% seen once; the top ten hold under 55%. Sequenced: blood. The receptors come from a woman aged 45 to 65 with Graves' hyperthyroidism. Both conserved end residues are part of each CDR3. The D gene is left open where the match is weak. The size of a clone is reported for some rows only, either as once, few or many, or as a class for expanded clones.

clone size	D gene	J gene	V gene	CDR3 DNA	CDR3 protein
-	TRBD2	TRBJ2-7	TRBV7-9	TGTGCCAGCAGCTTTTACGGGAGGGATGGCTCCTACGAGCAGTACTTC	CASSFYGRDGSYEQYF
many	-	TRBJ2-3	TRBV12-5	TGTGCTAGTGGTCCAGCTGGCGGGAGCACAGATACGCAGTATTTT	CASGPAGGSTDTQYF
-	-	TRBJ2-7	TRBV11-1	TGTGCCAGCAGCTCTAATACCATGGACCGACTCGGGAAGCAGTACTTC	CASSSNTMDRLGKQYF
few	TRBD1	TRBJ1-6	TRBV9	TGTGCCAGCAGCAGCAACGACAGGGACTCACCCCTCCACTTT	CASSSNDRDSPLHF
few	-	TRBJ2-1	TRBV27	TGTGCCAGCACGGGGCCTGGAGCTAGCTCCTACAATGAGCAGTTCTTC	CASTGPGASSYNEQFF
-	TRBD1	TRBJ1-3	TRBV20-1	TGCAGTGCTAGATTCCCGGGACAGCTTTCTGGAAACACCATATATTTT	CSARFPGQLSGNTIYF
-	-	TRBJ2-7	TRBV18	TGTGCCAGCTCAGCGTCGTCCCGGGACAATACAAAGGGGGAGTACTTC	CASSASSRDNTKGEYF
-	-	TRBJ2-2	TRBV5-6	TGTGCCAGCAGCTTGGGCTTGCCCGCGAACACCGGGGAGCTGTTTTTT	CASSLGLPANTGELFF
many	TRBD2	TRBJ2-7	TRBV20-1	TGCAGTGCTAGAACCGGGACTAGCGGGAGTCAGCAGTACTTC	CSARTGTSGSQQYF
few	-	TRBJ2-3	TRBV7-9	TGTGCCAGCAGCTTCGAGGTGCCAGATACGCAGTATTTT	CASSFEVPDTQYF
-	-	TRBJ2-5	TRBV20-1	TGCAGTGCTACGGACAGTCCCCAAGAGACCCAGTACTTC	CSATDSPQETQYF
few	-	TRBJ2-6	TRBV6-5	TGTGCCAGCAGTTACTCACCAGCTTTCTCTGGGGCCAACGTCCTGACTTTC	CASSYSPAFSGANVLTF
-	TRBD1	TRBJ1-1	TRBV4-1	TGCGCCAGCAGCCAATGGGACAGGGCCGTAACTGAAGCTTTCTTT	CASSQWDRAVTEAFF
-	-	TRBJ1-2	TRBV19	TGTGCCAGCACCCAGGACAGTGTAGCTAACTATGGCTACACCTTC	CASTQDSVANYGYTF